A single sample is the source of the 10 T cell receptor beta chains below, sequenced in a study of CD8+ T cells in alopecia areata. The authors extracted RNA and reverse transcribed it into cDNA as the sequencing template. This table comes from immunoSEQ multiplex PCR, and its TCRdb copy is limited to in-frame clones, with some not included. In the table there are 170,000 or so clones, roughly 63% of which are singletons. This sample comprised CD4+ T cells sorted from blood, obtained at week 0. The receptors come from a human donor with alopecia areata.

The rearrangement uses TRBV4-2 and TRBJ2-5; the D gene is possibly TRBD2 (6 bases). Germline-derived CDR1 and CDR2 are LGHNA and YNFKEQ. Trimming took 5 bases from V and 4 from J, leaving 11 bases between them. The CDR3 totals 13 residues. In nucleotides, the CDR3 is TGTGCCAGCAGCACGCGGGACGGAGAGACCCAGTACTTC. This sequence encodes CASSTRDGETQYF.

The genes are TRBV30 and TRBJ1-2; maybe TRBD1 (6 bases). The CDR3 is 14 amino acids. Trimming cost V 4 bases and J 2 bases, with 14 bases left between them. Germline-derived CDR1 and CDR2 are GTSNPN and SVGIG (reference sequence). CDR3 sequence: CAWTTPGQNYGYTF. For the CDR3, the DNA is TGTGCCTGGACAACCCCTGGACAGAACTATGGCTACACCTTC.

In this sample, this clone turned up a few times. The V and J genes are TRBV7-3 and TRBJ1-4; TRBD1 is a possible D gene (6 bases). The CDR3 has 15 amino acids. Trimming removed 5 bases at V and 3 bases at J, with 13 bases between. From germline, CDR1 is SGHTA and CDR2 FQGTGA. The CDR3 reads CASSPTGTANEKLFF. The CDR3 DNA is TGTGCCAGCAGCCCAACAGGGACCGCTAATGAAAAACTGTTTTTT.

This rearrangement joins TRBV6-5 to TRBJ1-1; TRBD1 aligns across 7 bases. V lost 3 bases and J lost 5; bases outside the gene matches: 6. This CDR3 spans 14 amino acids. Germline lookup yields CDR1 MNHEY and CDR2 SVGAGI. The DNA of the CDR3 is TGTGCCAGCAGTTATGCGACAGGGAGGACTGAAGCTTTCTTT. Protein product: CASSYATGRTEAFF.

This clone occurred once. V and J are TRBV7-2 and TRBJ2-7; D gene uncertain. Trimming took off 1 base at V and 6 bases at J, with 7 bases between the two ends. There are 12 residues in the CDR3. CDR1 is SGHTA, CDR2 FQGNSA, per germline. The CDR3 loop reads CASSLEHTEQYF. Here the CDR3 DNA reads TGTGCCAGCAGCTTAGAACACACCGAGCAGTACTTC.

The chain couples TRBV4-3 to TRBJ2-3; 7 nucleotides agree with TRBD2. This CDR3 is built from 14 residues. Trimming at V came to 1 base and at J to 8 bases, leaving 6 bases not matched to a gene. Germline CDR1 reads LGHNA; CDR2 reads YSLEER. In DNA form, the CDR3 reads TGCGCCAGCAGCCAAGCGGGGGGACCGAGTACGCAGTATTTT. As protein: CASSQAGGPSTQYF.

The rearrangement joins TRBV27 to TRBJ2-7; D gene unclear. This CDR3 comprises 14 residues. The germline gives CDR1 MNHEY, CDR2 SMNVEV (reference sequence). Trimming removed 6 bases at V and 2 bases at J, with 14 bases between. The CDR3: CASRSQTDPYEQYF. Here the CDR3 DNA reads TGTGCCAGCAGATCCCAGACGGACCCCTACGAGCAGTACTTC.

The chain is built from TRBV5-6 and TRBJ1-2; D perhaps matches TRBD1 (5 bases). Germline V lookup: CDR1 SGHDT, CDR2 YYEEEE. The CDR3 has 14 amino acids. The V and J ends lost 5 bases and 2 bases respectively, with 13 bases between them. As DNA, the CDR3 is TGTGCCAGCAGAGACGGGACGGTCAACTATGGCTACACCTTC. Translated: CASRDGTVNYGYTF.

A few counts support this clone. The same CDR3 is also encoded by other DNA sequences in this sample. V usage is TRBV29-1 and J usage is TRBJ2-3; D call uncertain. The CDR3 has 12 residues. The germline gives CDR1 SQVTM, CDR2 ANQGSEA. Trimming took off 1 base at V and 1 base at J, with 3 bases between the two ends. CDR3 sequence: CSVEGGTDTQYF. The CDR3 bases are TGCAGCGTTGAAGGGGGCACAGATACGCAGTATTTT.

This clone was detected only once. CDR3 nucleotides: TGTGCCAGCAGACTAGGGGGGCTGGCCAACGTCCTGACTTTC. Its protein is CASRLGGLANVLTF. The chain has TRBV7-2 and TRBJ2-6, with D possibly called TRBD1 or TRBD2 (6 bases each). Germline V gene sequence: CDR1 SGHTA, CDR2 FQGNSA. V dropped 6 bases and J dropped 6 bases, with 12 bases sitting between them. This CDR3 has 14 amino acids.